This is a list of T cell receptor beta chains from one sample in a study of CD8 T cells in Susac syndrome. TCRdb passed the immunoSEQ multiplex PCR reads through MiXCR, listing each CDR3 protein once. There are 200,000 to 300,000 distinct CDR3 sequences in the sample; 90% to 96% occur only once, and less than 0.11% lies in the top ten. The sequencing input was CD4+ T cells from PBMCs. The receptors were sampled from a human donor with Susac syndrome. CDR3s include the opening cysteine and the closing phenylalanine or tryptophan. D genes are given only for firm matches. Part of the rows lack a size; the others show once, few, many or a class for expanded clones.

v_call	d_call	j_call	clone_size	cdr3_aa	cdr3_nt
TRBV20-1	TRBD2	TRBJ2-5	NA	CSAPTSGSSKTQYF	TGCAGTGCACCCACTAGCGGGAGTAGTAAGACCCAGTACTTC
TRBV7-3	TRBD2	TRBJ2-1	NA	CASRLLGGGGGNEQFF	TGTGCCAGCAGGTTATTGGGGGGGGGAGGAGGAAATGAGCAGTTCTTC
TRBV15	TRBD2	TRBJ2-1	NA	CATSRTSGSYNEQFF	TGTGCCACCAGTCGGACTAGCGGATCCTACAATGAGCAGTTCTTC
TRBV29-1	TRBD1	TRBJ2-1	NA	CSVEIQGSGFF	TGCAGCGTTGAAATACAGGGGTCGGGGTTCTTC
TRBV10-3	TRBD2	TRBJ2-1	NA	CAIGLAGNNEQFF	TGTGCCATTGGACTAGCGGGAAACAATGAGCAGTTCTTC
TRBV5-4	TRBD1	TRBJ2-5	NA	CASRITGGKETQYF	TGTGCCAGCAGGATAACAGGGGGCAAAGAGACCCAGTACTTC
TRBV20-1	NA	TRBJ2-1	NA	CSATRGTGLDEQFF	TGCAGTGCTACCCGGGGAACAGGGTTAGATGAGCAGTTCTTC
TRBV9	NA	TRBJ2-1	NA	CASSVLRTTLGGEQFF	TGTGCCAGCAGCGTACTCCGGACCACTCTCGGTGGTGAGCAGTTCTTC
TRBV29-1	NA	TRBJ1-2	NA	CSSSLGVEGYGYTF	TGCAGCTCTTCTTTGGGGGTGGAGGGCTATGGCTACACCTTC
TRBV3-1	NA	TRBJ1-1	NA	CASSHRLLGRNTEAFF	TGTGCCAGCAGCCACCGTTTACTTGGGCGGAACACTGAAGCTTTCTTT
TRBV25-1	TRBD1	TRBJ2-7	NA	CASSPGQGVSYEQYF	TGTGCCAGCAGTCCGGGACAGGGGGTTTCCTACGAGCAGTACTTC
TRBV25-1	NA	TRBJ1-2	NA	CASTGTGGYTF	TGTGCCAGCACTGGGACCGGCGGCTACACCTTC
TRBV20-1	TRBD2	TRBJ2-1	NA	CSAIAPSGADEQFF	TGCAGTGCCATAGCCCCTAGCGGGGCGGATGAGCAGTTCTTC
TRBV20-1	TRBD2	TRBJ2-7	NA	CSALTSGLNEQYF	TGCAGTGCATTGACTAGCGGGCTGAACGAGCAGTACTTC
TRBV9	TRBD2	TRBJ2-7	NA	CASSAGTSGSYEQYF	TGTGCCAGCAGCGCCGGGACTAGCGGCTCCTACGAGCAGTACTTC
TRBV29-1	NA	TRBJ2-7	NA	CSVVYDSDEQYF	TGCAGCGTTGTCTACGACAGCGACGAGCAGTACTTC
TRBV28	NA	TRBJ2-5	NA	CASSLLGAQRYF	TGTGCCAGCAGTTTATTGGGTGCCCAGAGGTACTTC
TRBV5-1	NA	TRBJ2-3	NA	CASSSGDGYDTQYF	TGCGCCAGCAGCTCGGGAGACGGTTACGATACGCAGTATTTT
TRBV4-1	NA	TRBJ1-5	NA	CASSQAGVKGQPQHF	TGCGCCAGCAGCCAAGCTGGGGTTAAGGGTCAGCCCCAGCATTTT
TRBV18	TRBD2	TRBJ2-7	NA	CASSPSLERAGGAYEQYF	TGTGCCAGCTCACCATCCTTGGAACGAGCGGGAGGAGCCTACGAGCAGTACTTC
TRBV29-1	NA	TRBJ2-1	NA	CSVGELRFQAYNEQFF	TGCAGCGTTGGGGAACTTAGGTTCCAGGCCTACAATGAGCAGTTCTTC
TRBV5-1	NA	TRBJ2-7	NA	CASSLPGSDEQYF	TGCGCCAGCAGCTTGCCAGGGTCGGACGAGCAGTACTTC
TRBV5-1	NA	TRBJ2-5	NA	CASSLLLQETQYF	TGCGCCAGCAGCTTGCTCCTACAAGAGACCCAGTACTTC
TRBV12-3/TRBV12-4	NA	TRBJ2-2	NA	CASSLIRRELFF	TGTGCCAGCAGTTTAATCCGTCGGGAGCTGTTTTTT
TRBV27	TRBD1	TRBJ2-7	NA	CASSLSGTGGGGQYF	TGTGCCAGCAGTTTGTCCGGGACAGGGGGCGGAGGGCAGTACTTC
TRBV24-1	TRBD2	TRBJ2-3	NA	CATSETRGNTDTQYF	TGTGCCACCAGTGAAACGCGGGGGAACACAGATACGCAGTATTTT
TRBV28	TRBD2	TRBJ2-3	NA	CASSFRGEGQNTQYF	TGTGCCAGCAGTTTTCGTGGGGAGGGTCAAAATACGCAGTATTTT
TRBV6-1	TRBD2	TRBJ2-7	few	CASSKPAGGPGEQYF	TGTGCCAGCAGCAAGCCGGCGGGAGGGCCGGGTGAGCAGTACTTC
TRBV19	NA	TRBJ2-2	NA	CASSMRAGELFF	TGTGCCAGTAGTATGAGAGCCGGGGAGCTGTTTTTT
TRBV24-1	NA	TRBJ1-4	NA	CATSDRDREKLFF	TGTGCCACCAGTGATCGGGACCGCGAAAAACTGTTTTTT
TRBV7-8	NA	TRBJ2-2	NA	CASSPSGLHFGELFF	TGTGCCAGCAGCCCCTCGGGACTCCATTTCGGGGAGCTGTTTTTT
TRBV25-1	NA	TRBJ1-1	NA	CASSAPTPGGKAFF	TGTGCCAGCAGTGCCCCAACCCCGGGGGGCAAAGCTTTCTTT
TRBV9	NA	TRBJ2-1	NA	CASSVRSPYNEQFF	TGTGCCAGCAGCGTGAGGAGCCCGTACAATGAGCAGTTCTTC
TRBV3-1	NA	TRBJ2-1	NA	CASSQSGSNNEQFF	TGTGCCAGCAGCCAATCTGGGAGCAACAATGAGCAGTTCTTC
TRBV14	NA	TRBJ1-2	NA	CASSQGYAYGYTF	TGTGCCAGCAGCCAAGGATATGCGTACGGCTACACCTTC
TRBV30	NA	TRBJ2-1	NA	CAWIRRAGEQFF	TGTGCCTGGATCCGACGTGCTGGTGAGCAGTTCTTC
TRBV12-3/TRBV12-4	NA	TRBJ2-3	once	CATRESPTDTQYF	TGTGCCACCCGGGAGTCCCCCACAGATACGCAGTATTTT
TRBV30	TRBD2	TRBJ2-7	once	CAWSVQSSGSDEQYF	TGTGCCTGGAGTGTACAGTCTAGCGGGAGTGACGAGCAGTACTTC
TRBV6-5	NA	TRBJ2-7	NA	CASSPNYQSYEQYF	TGTGCCAGCAGTCCGAACTACCAGTCCTACGAGCAGTACTTC
TRBV11-2	NA	TRBJ2-2	NA	CASKTYTGELFF	TGTGCCAGCAAAACTTACACCGGGGAGCTGTTTTTT
TRBV28	NA	TRBJ1-2	NA	CASSLGQFYGYTF	TGTGCCAGCAGTTTAGGGCAGTTCTATGGCTACACCTTC
TRBV2	NA	TRBJ1-2	once	CASSEAGSVYGYTF	TGTGCCAGCAGTGAAGCTGGCAGCGTTTATGGCTACACCTTC
TRBV5-4	TRBD2	TRBJ2-7	NA	CASSSKTSGRFYEQYF	TGTGCCAGCAGCTCAAAGACTAGCGGGAGGTTCTACGAGCAGTACTTC
TRBV30	NA	TRBJ1-5	NA	CAWSYSSDQPQHF	TGTGCCTGGAGCTACTCCAGTGATCAGCCCCAGCATTTT
TRBV20-1	NA	TRBJ2-1	once	CSAMNNVNEQFF	TGCAGTGCTATGAACAATGTCAATGAGCAGTTCTTC
TRBV12-3/TRBV12-4	NA	TRBJ2-4	NA	CASSLSNKNIQYF	TGTGCCAGCAGTCTCTCGAACAAAAACATTCAGTACTTC
TRBV3-1	NA	TRBJ2-5	NA	CASRAGTQETQYF	TGTGCCAGCAGAGCGGGGACACAAGAGACCCAGTACTTC
TRBV10-3	NA	TRBJ1-5	NA	CAISPDRLGNQPQHF	TGTGCCATCAGTCCCGACCGTTTGGGCAATCAGCCCCAGCATTTT
TRBV12-3/TRBV12-4	NA	TRBJ1-1	NA	CASSLSGLGTEAFF	TGTGCCAGCAGTTTATCGGGGCTCGGCACTGAAGCTTTCTTT
TRBV20-1	NA	TRBJ1-1	NA	CSAGEQVRTEAFF	TGCAGTGCTGGGGAACAGGTGAGAACTGAAGCTTTCTTT
TRBV29-1	TRBD1	TRBJ2-7	once	CSVARDRASYEQYF	TGCAGCGTCGCCCGGGACAGGGCCTCCTACGAGCAGTACTTC
TRBV15	NA	TRBJ2-1	NA	CATSRDRHRANEQFF	TGTGCCACCAGCAGAGATCGGCACAGGGCTAATGAGCAGTTCTTC
TRBV25-1	NA	TRBJ1-2	NA	CASSEEGLRGGYTF	TGTGCCAGCAGTGAGGAGGGGCTTAGGGGTGGCTACACCTTC
TRBV20-1	NA	TRBJ1-1	NA	CSARGGGTQNTEAFF	TGCAGTGCTAGAGGGGGCGGGACACAGAACACTGAAGCTTTCTTT
TRBV30	NA	TRBJ1-3	NA	CAWWTEASGNTIYF	TGTGCCTGGTGGACGGAGGCCTCTGGAAACACCATATATTTT
TRBV7-2	NA	TRBJ2-5	NA	CASSLGWARAETQYF	TGTGCCAGCAGCCTAGGGTGGGCCCGAGCGGAGACCCAGTACTTC